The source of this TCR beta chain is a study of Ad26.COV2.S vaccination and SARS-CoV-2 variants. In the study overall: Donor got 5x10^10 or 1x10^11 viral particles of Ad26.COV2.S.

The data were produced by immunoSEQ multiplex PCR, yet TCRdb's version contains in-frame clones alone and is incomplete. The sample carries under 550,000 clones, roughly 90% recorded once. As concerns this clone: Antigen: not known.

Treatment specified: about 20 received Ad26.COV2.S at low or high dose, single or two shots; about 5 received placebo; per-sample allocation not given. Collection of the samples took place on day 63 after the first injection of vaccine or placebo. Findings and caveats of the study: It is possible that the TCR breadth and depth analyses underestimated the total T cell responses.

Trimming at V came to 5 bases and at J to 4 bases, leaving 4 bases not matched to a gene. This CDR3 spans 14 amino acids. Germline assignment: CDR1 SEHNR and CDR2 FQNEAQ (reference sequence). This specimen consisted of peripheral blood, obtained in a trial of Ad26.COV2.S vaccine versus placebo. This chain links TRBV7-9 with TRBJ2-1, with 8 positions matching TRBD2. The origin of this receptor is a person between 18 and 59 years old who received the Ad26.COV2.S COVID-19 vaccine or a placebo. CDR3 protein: CASSQTSAYNEQFF. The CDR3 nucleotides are TGTGCCAGCAGCCAGACTAGCGCGTACAATGAGCAGTTCTTC.